This TCR beta chain is from a study of control samples from healthy donors and cancer patients. Trimming stripped 7 bases from V and 5 bases from J, with 11 bases between. CDR3 length: 12 amino acids. The germline V gene has CDR1 MDHEN and CDR2 SYDVKM. Some clones are missing from TCRdb's copy, which holds only in-frame ones; the method was immunoSEQ multiplex PCR. The sample yields more than 100,000 clones, 88% seen once. The sample taken for sequencing was blood. V gene TRBV28 combines with J gene TRBJ2-5, with TRBD1 as a possible D gene (5 bases). This clonotype was obtained from a man aged 40-50 years in good health. This CDR3 is CASTPGPETQYF. In DNA, the CDR3 is TGTGCCAGCACCCCAGGGCCGGAGACCCAGTACTTC.